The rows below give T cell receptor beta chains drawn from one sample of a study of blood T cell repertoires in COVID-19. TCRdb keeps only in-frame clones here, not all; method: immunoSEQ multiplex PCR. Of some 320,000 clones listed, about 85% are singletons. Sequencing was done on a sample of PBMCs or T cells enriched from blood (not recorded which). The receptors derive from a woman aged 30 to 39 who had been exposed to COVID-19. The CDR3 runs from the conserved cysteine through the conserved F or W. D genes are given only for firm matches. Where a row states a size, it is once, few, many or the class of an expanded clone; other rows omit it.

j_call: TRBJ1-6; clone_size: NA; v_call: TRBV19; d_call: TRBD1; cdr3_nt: TGTGCCAGTAGTATACAGGGGGACTATAATTCACCCCTCCACTTT; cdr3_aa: CASSIQGDYNSPLHF
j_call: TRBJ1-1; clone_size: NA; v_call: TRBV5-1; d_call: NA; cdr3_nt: TGCGCCAGCAGCGCTCGGGGGAACACTGAAGCTTTCTTT; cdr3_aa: CASSARGNTEAFF
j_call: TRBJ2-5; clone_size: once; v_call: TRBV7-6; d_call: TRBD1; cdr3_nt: TGTGCCAGCAGCTCGATAGGAGGACAGGATCAAGAGACCCAGTACTTC; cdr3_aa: CASSSIGGQDQETQYF
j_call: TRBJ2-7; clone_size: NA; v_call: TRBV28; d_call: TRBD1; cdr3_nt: TGTGCCAGCAGTGGACCGGGACAGGGGAGGACCTACGAGCAGTACTTC; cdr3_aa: CASSGPGQGRTYEQYF
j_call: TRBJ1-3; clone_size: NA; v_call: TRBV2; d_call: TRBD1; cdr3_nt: TGTGCCAGCAGTGCTACAGGGGGTTTGGACACCATATATTTT; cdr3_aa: CASSATGGLDTIYF
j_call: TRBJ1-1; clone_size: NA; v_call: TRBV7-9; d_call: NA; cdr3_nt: TGTGCCAGCAGCCCGCGGGCCATGAACACTGAAGCTTTCTTT; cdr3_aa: CASSPRAMNTEAFF
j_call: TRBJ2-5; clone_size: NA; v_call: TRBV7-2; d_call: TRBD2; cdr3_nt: TGTGCCAGCAGCTTAGGTTCGGGGGGGGAAGAGACCCAGTACTTC; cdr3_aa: CASSLGSGGEETQYF
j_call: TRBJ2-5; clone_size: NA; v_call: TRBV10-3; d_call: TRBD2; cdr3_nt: TGTGCCATCAGTAGCGGGGAACAAGAGACCCAGTACTTC; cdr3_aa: CAISSGEQETQYF
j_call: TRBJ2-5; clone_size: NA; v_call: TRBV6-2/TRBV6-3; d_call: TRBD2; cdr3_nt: TGTGCCAGCAGTGGTTTGCAGACTAGCGGGGGGAGAGAGACCCAGTACTTC; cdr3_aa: CASSGLQTSGGRETQYF
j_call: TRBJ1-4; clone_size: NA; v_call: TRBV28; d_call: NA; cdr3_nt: TGTGCCAGCAGTTTAGCAGGATCAAAACTGTTTTTT; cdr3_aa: CASSLAGSKLFF
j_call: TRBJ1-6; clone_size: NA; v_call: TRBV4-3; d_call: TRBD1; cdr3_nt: TGCGCCAGCAGCCCCGGACCACAGGGGGAAGATTCACCCCTCCACTTT; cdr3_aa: CASSPGPQGEDSPLHF